This is a list of T cell receptor beta chains from one sample in a study of cytomegalovirus exposure and HLA in healthy donors. The assay was immunoSEQ multiplex PCR, and TCRdb's table has in-frame clones only and misses some. This sample's table reports tens of thousands of clones. Sequencing used PBMCs. These receptor sequences come from a woman in her twenties or thirties in good health and CMV-seronegative. Both conserved end residues are trimmed from each CDR3.

j_call,v_call,cdr3_aa
TRBJ1-5,TRBV19,ASSMDRENQPQH
TRBJ1-5,TRBV9,ASSPRPGSNQPQH
TRBJ1-4,TRBV30,AWKQGDEKLF
TRBJ2-3,TRBV7-2,ASSLGRQGGDTQY
TRBJ1-2,TRBV19,ASTSGGSGIT
TRBJ1-2,TRBV6-5,ASSCLRGR
TRBJ2-3,TRBV6-5,ASSQRDSADTQY
TRBJ2-4,TRBV9,ASSGLMDRGKNIQY
TRBJ2-1,TRBV9,ASSREGLAFYNEQF
TRBJ2-7,TRBV5-1,ASRVQISSYEQY
TRBJ2-7,TRBV4-2,ASSQQDRSYEQY
TRBJ2-1,TRBV30,VEEGPYNEQF
TRBJ2-5,TRBV9,ASSVSGGRAETQY
TRBJ1-1,TRBV28,ASSPDRVAEAF
TRBJ1-1,TRBV6-4,ASSDQTGGDGATEAF
TRBJ2-6,TRBV18,ASSPPSGISGANVLT
TRBJ2-1,TRBV6-5,ASSSPSGTNNEQF
TRBJ2-7,TRBV4-1,ASSPIGTGTYEQY
TRBJ1-2,TRBV5-5,ASSLGYSSNGYT
TRBJ1-2,TRBV9,ASSVAGGGFYGYT
TRBJ2-7,TRBV30,ACRQGALSYEQY
TRBJ1-1,TRBV7-3,ASSSASGTEAF
TRBJ2-2,TRBV11-3,ASSLGSFGELF
TRBJ2-1,TRBV6-6,ASSYRDEQF
TRBJ2-7,TRBV2,ASSAREQY
TRBJ2-7,TRBV6-1,ASSEPTKGVAYEQY
TRBJ2-7,TRBV27,ASSSYSYEQY
TRBJ2-5,TRBV6-1,ASSEGWTSGTTGETQY
TRBJ2-5,TRBV5-6,ASSNPRSGGWQTQY
TRBJ2-7,TRBV9,ASSGRTGGFYEQY